The present TCR beta chain was sequenced within a study of T cell responses to AZD1222 COVID-19 vaccine. Points from the study as a whole: Among spike-specific TCRs, nearly half reportedly target unmutated variant regions.

With regard to this clone: Its antigen is unidentified.

CDR3 length equals 18 residues. After removal of 1 base from V and 1 base from J, the junction contained 10 bases not matched to a gene. The germline CDR1 and CDR2 sequences are SGHRS and YFSETQ. Clones were sequenced by immunoSEQ multiplex PCR, and TCRdb holds only the in-frame ones, with some missing. The sample has tens of thousands of clones, about 88% seen once. This TCR came from an adult in good health. Sequenced here: peripheral blood, sampled on day 0 of AZD1222 vaccination. The genes are TRBV5-1 and TRBJ2-3, with 9 nucleotides matching TRBD2. Here the CDR3 DNA reads TGCGCCAGCAGCTTGAGGTCGGCGGGAGGGCCCGGCACAGATACGCAGTATTTT. Translation: CASSLRSAGGPGTDTQYF.